The clone carrying this TCR beta chain turned up a few times. In germline, CDR1 is SGHAT, CDR2 FQNNGV. Deletions cut 3 bases from V and 1 base from J, with 13 bases between. The CDR3 is 16 residues long. The data were obtained in a study of human T cells and chemical hapten exposure. Time point of the sample: patch test 2, 6 weeks after DPC sensitization. Treatment of the sample: therapeutic diphenylcyclopropenone sensitization with weekly scalp DPC. TCRdb analysed the RACE reads with MiXCR anew, one entry per CDR3 protein. In the table there are more than 70,000 distinct CDR3 sequences, roughly 11% of which are singletons.

The receptor was isolated from a man younger than 30 with alopecia areata. Some clones in this sample may be carry-over from other donors' samples. The sequenced sample was whole blood, obtained in connection with sensitization to the hapten diphenylcyclopropenone (DPC). V is TRBV11-2 and J is TRBJ2-1, with D hard to call. CDR3 amino acids: CASSFDTLASYNEQFF. CDR3 sequence (DNA): TGTGCCAGCAGCTTCGACACCCTGGCGTCCTACAATGAGCAGTTCTTC.